This TCR beta chain is drawn from a study of early T cells in non-severe SARS-CoV-2 infection (dated by TCRdb to the early 2020s). About the full investigation: Because TCR sequencing relied on bulk RNA taken from unsorted whole blood, pairing of alpha and beta chains was not possible.

The germline ends are 6 bases apart after V is trimmed by 4 bases and J by 2 bases. The CDR3 starts with the cysteine, ends with the phenylalanine, and has 12 residues. This entry keeps only the CDR3 DNA: 36 bases, framed from base 1. The germline V gene gives CDR1 as SGHRS and CDR2 as YFSETQ. Receptor libraries were prepared by 5' RACE. The reads were generated on a NextSeq 500. To correct for sequencing error and PCR bias, the TCR library protocol tagged individual cDNA molecules with unique molecular identifiers. TCR alpha and beta chains were both sequenced, and the abundances of alpha and beta sequences in each sample were closely correlated with each other. On the authors' methods: Decombinator V4 was used to perform V gene, J gene and CDR3 annotation of TCR sequences. Expanded TCRs were defined as changing significantly between any two time points under a Poisson model with p below 0.0001. Abundances of TCRs were expressed as counts per million after normalisation to the total number of TCRs sequenced in each sample. TRAV1-2 paired with TRAJ12, TRAJ20 or TRAJ33 defined MAIT TCRs, while TRAV10 paired with TRAJ18 defined iNKT TCRs. VDJdb, accessed 1 November 2021, was searched for CMV, EBV and SARS-CoV-2 annotated TCRs, with TCRs annotated for multiple antigens excluded. Through fastp at Q25 and MiXCR, TCRdb rebuilt clones from the public reads, retaining in-frame beta chains. Each entry is one CDR3 protein sequence, shown with its most common DNA and genes. The V and J calls were determined by TCRdb, not by the authors. This sample lists 85,000 to 100,000 distinct CDR3 sequences; roughly 15% were detected once. Around 5% of the sample lies in the top ten.

This clonotype was observed a handful of times. Which antigen it targets is not known. No much larger clone exists at a distance of one base, and base qualities are not known. This was a case-control study nested in a cohort of healthcare workers in London, UK, who had nasopharyngeal swab PCR tests and blood samples taken every week. Healthcare workers were recruited during the week of the UK lockdown, between 23 and 31 March 2020, and followed weekly for up to 16 weeks. Here is what the overall study found, with its caveats: VDJdb matching was skewed toward anti-spike CD8 responses, so virus-specific expansions were likely underestimated and private and CD4 specificities were missed.

Rearrangement joined TRBV5-1 to TRBJ2-5; tentative D gene TRBD2, with 6 bases matching. The origin of this receptor is an adult who was a healthcare worker with PCR-confirmed SARS-CoV-2 infection or an uninfected control (not recorded which). The material was whole blood, obtained at baseline. CDR3 sequence: CASSAGQETQYF. Here is the DNA: TGCGCCAGCAGCGCGGGACAAGAGACCCAGTACTTC.